The source of this TCR beta chain is a study of human T cells and chemical hapten exposure. Unique molecular identifiers were affixed to discrete cDNA molecules within the library. TCRdb reprocessed the RACE reads with MiXCR, giving one entry per CDR3 protein. The profile covers fewer than 300,000 distinct CDR3 sequences, with about 7.7% appearing a single time and more than 1% taken by the ten largest. The study's findings and limits: Those TCRs sitting above 1 in 1000 frequency stayed the same with DPC sensitization.

Germline loops: CDR1 LGHNA, CDR2 YSLEER. V gave up 0 bases and J gave up 4 bases, with 15 bases separating them. The CDR3 extends over 16 amino acids. This clonotype was seen a few times. The antigen is unknown. The sample's time point: pre-sensitization, week 0. The treatment here: therapeutic diphenylcyclopropenone sensitization with weekly scalp DPC. This chain joins TRBV4-3 and TRBJ1-2, with D hard to call. Sequences were derived from whole blood, sampled in connection with sensitization to the hapten diphenylcyclopropenone (DPC). The clonotype comes from a man aged 18 to 30 with alopecia areata. Some clones in this sample may be carry-over from other donors' samples. CDR3 DNA sequence: TGCGCCAGCAGCCAAGATCCTGTAGGGAAGGTCTATGGCTACACCTTC. Translation gives CASSQDPVGKVYGYTF.